A single sample is the source of the 21 T cell receptor beta chains below, sequenced in a study of T cells expressing NK-cell markers. No DNA is given; TCRdb re-called the 5' RACE reads and lists each CDR3 protein once. The repertoire table contains some 500,000 distinct CDR3 sequences. Material for sequencing was blood T cells: a sorted CD56 or NKG2C T cell subset, CD4+ or CD8+ T cells, or bulk PBMC T cells (not recorded which). The receptors stem from a woman aged 45-65 years in good health.

The V and J genes are TRBV12-3 or TRBV12-4 and TRBJ2-1; checking the TCRdb D call of TRBD2 is not possible without DNA. The CDR3 spans 18 residues. The CDR3 protein is CASISSGWTSGRGTEQFF.

The chain recombines TRBV24-1 with TRBJ2-1; TCRdb calls TRBD2, which cannot be checked without DNA. Germline CDR1 is KGHDR and CDR2 is SFDVKD. This CDR3 comprises 18 residues. CDR3 region: CATGRLAGGPRRDDEQFF.

The CDR3 loop reads CASSLIADNYGYTF. This chain joins TRBV5-4 and TRBJ1-2. The CDR3 contains 14 residues. Germline V lookup: CDR1 SGHNT, CDR2 YYREEE (reference sequence).

The chain couples TRBV12-3 or TRBV12-4 to TRBJ2-2; TCRdb picks TRBD2, but there is no DNA to check that call. This CDR3 contains 15 residues. This CDR3 is CASSLAGGETGELFF.

The V call is TRBV5-1, the J call TRBJ2-1; the TCRdb D gene call, TRBD2, has no DNA to confirm it. The CDR3 is made up of 16 amino acids. The germline V gene encodes CDR1 SGHRS and CDR2 YFSETQ. The CDR3 is CASSLVVGLAVNEQFF.

CDR3 in amino acids: CASSFRRTANTGELFF. The chain carries TRBV7-3 and TRBJ2-2; the D call of TRBD1 rests on TCRdb alone, since no DNA is present to check it. The germline CDR1 and CDR2 sequences are SGHTA and FQGTGA. The CDR3 runs to 16 residues. Supplemented by reference TRBV7-3 and TRBJ2-2, the full variable domain reads GAGVSQTPSNKVTEKGKYVELRCDPISGHTALYWYRQSLGQGPEFLIYFQGTGAADDSGLPNDRFFAVRPEGSVSTLKIQRTERGDSAVYLCASSFRRTANTGELFFGEGSRLTVL.

CDR3 in amino acids: CASSPGQSYEQYF. V is TRBV28 and J is TRBJ2-7; TCRdb's D gene call, TRBD1, goes unchecked for lack of DNA. The CDR3 is 13 residues long. The germline V gene encodes CDR1 MDHEN and CDR2 SYDVKM.

V usage is TRBV4-1 and J usage is TRBJ1-2; the D gene TCRdb calls, TRBD1, cannot be checked with no DNA. Germline V CDR1 and CDR2: MGHRA, YSYEKL. The CDR3 has 15 amino acids. The CDR3 spells CASSRGGGTGDGYTF.

The V gene is TRBV20-1, the J gene TRBJ2-4; TCRdb's D call of TRBD1 is untestable without DNA. The germline gives CDR1 DFQATT, CDR2 SNEGSKA (reference sequence). CDR3 length: 14 residues. The CDR3 is CSASGTGIKNIQYF.

This chain uses TRBV27 with TRBJ2-7; the D call of TRBD2 rests on TCRdb alone, since no DNA is present to check it. This CDR3 has 16 residues. The germline V gene encodes CDR1 MNHEY and CDR2 SMNVEV (reference sequence). The CDR3 loop reads CASSRSGLALNYEQYF.

The J gene is TRBJ1-1, the V gene TRBV12-3 or TRBV12-4. CDR3 size: 15 residues. This CDR3 is CASSLTSGPNTEAFF.

The V call is TRBV28, the J call TRBJ1-1; the D call of TRBD1 rests on TCRdb alone, since no DNA is present to check it. CDR3 length: 15 residues. CDR1 is MDHEN and CDR2 is SYDVKM in the germline V gene. Here the CDR3 reads CASSLGGAANTEAFF. The full variable domain, its missing parts supplied by reference TRBV28 and TRBJ1-1, is DVKVTQSSRYLVKRTGEKVFLECVQDMDHENMFWYRQDPGLGLRLIYFSYDVKMKEKGDIPEGYSVSREKKERFSLILESASTNQTSMYLCASSLGGAANTEAFFGQGTRLTVV.

This sequence joins TRBV14 and TRBJ1-6; TCRdb proposes TRBD1, but this gene call is untestable without DNA. The CDR3 runs 14 residues. Germline lookup yields CDR1 SGHDN and CDR2 FVKESK. CDR3 protein: CASSHRGRNSPLHF.

The chain joins TRBV5-1 to TRBJ2-1. The CDR3 spans 15 residues. Germline values: CDR1 SGHRS, CDR2 YFSETQ. This CDR3 reads CASSLEASSYNEQFF.

The CDR3 reads CASSDEGTESTDTQYF. The gene calls are TRBV5-6 and TRBJ2-3; TCRdb gives TRBD1 as the D gene, but with no DNA this cannot be confirmed. Per germline, CDR1 SGHDT and CDR2 YYEEEE. This CDR3 has 16 residues.

The chain recombines TRBV29-1 with TRBJ2-1; TCRdb proposes TRBD2, but this gene call is untestable without DNA. The germline V gene encodes CDR1 SQVTM and CDR2 ANQGSEA. This CDR3 is built from 16 residues. CDR3 sequence: CSVEDKFSGSYNEQFF.

The genes are TRBV4-1 and TRBJ2-5; TCRdb selects TRBD1, and the lack of DNA leaves this call unchecked. Germline V gives CDR1 MGHRA, CDR2 YSYEKL. The CDR3 extends over 17 amino acids. The CDR3 sequence: CASSPINSGTGKETQYF.

The genes are TRBV3-1 and TRBJ2-1; TCRdb designates TRBD1, a call that cannot be tested without DNA. Looked up from germline, CDR1 is LGHDT and CDR2 is YNNKEL (reference sequence). This CDR3 is built from 11 residues. The CDR3 loop reads CASSKQGEQFF.

The chain has TRBV6-5 and TRBJ1-1. This CDR3 contains 17 residues. In germline, CDR1 is MNHEY, CDR2 SVGAGI. The CDR3 here is CASSYGGLRRMNTEAFF.

V is TRBV18 and J is TRBJ2-1. The CDR3 covers 15 residues. CDR1 is KGHSH and CDR2 is LQKENI in the germline V gene. This chain's CDR3 is CASSPGPTESNEQFF.

The chain links TRBV20-1 to TRBJ2-7; TCRdb's D call of TRBD2 is untestable without DNA. The CDR3 sequence is 14 residues long. Germline loops: CDR1 DFQATT, CDR2 SNEGSKA (reference sequence). The CDR3 here is CSTLLAFPSYEQYF.